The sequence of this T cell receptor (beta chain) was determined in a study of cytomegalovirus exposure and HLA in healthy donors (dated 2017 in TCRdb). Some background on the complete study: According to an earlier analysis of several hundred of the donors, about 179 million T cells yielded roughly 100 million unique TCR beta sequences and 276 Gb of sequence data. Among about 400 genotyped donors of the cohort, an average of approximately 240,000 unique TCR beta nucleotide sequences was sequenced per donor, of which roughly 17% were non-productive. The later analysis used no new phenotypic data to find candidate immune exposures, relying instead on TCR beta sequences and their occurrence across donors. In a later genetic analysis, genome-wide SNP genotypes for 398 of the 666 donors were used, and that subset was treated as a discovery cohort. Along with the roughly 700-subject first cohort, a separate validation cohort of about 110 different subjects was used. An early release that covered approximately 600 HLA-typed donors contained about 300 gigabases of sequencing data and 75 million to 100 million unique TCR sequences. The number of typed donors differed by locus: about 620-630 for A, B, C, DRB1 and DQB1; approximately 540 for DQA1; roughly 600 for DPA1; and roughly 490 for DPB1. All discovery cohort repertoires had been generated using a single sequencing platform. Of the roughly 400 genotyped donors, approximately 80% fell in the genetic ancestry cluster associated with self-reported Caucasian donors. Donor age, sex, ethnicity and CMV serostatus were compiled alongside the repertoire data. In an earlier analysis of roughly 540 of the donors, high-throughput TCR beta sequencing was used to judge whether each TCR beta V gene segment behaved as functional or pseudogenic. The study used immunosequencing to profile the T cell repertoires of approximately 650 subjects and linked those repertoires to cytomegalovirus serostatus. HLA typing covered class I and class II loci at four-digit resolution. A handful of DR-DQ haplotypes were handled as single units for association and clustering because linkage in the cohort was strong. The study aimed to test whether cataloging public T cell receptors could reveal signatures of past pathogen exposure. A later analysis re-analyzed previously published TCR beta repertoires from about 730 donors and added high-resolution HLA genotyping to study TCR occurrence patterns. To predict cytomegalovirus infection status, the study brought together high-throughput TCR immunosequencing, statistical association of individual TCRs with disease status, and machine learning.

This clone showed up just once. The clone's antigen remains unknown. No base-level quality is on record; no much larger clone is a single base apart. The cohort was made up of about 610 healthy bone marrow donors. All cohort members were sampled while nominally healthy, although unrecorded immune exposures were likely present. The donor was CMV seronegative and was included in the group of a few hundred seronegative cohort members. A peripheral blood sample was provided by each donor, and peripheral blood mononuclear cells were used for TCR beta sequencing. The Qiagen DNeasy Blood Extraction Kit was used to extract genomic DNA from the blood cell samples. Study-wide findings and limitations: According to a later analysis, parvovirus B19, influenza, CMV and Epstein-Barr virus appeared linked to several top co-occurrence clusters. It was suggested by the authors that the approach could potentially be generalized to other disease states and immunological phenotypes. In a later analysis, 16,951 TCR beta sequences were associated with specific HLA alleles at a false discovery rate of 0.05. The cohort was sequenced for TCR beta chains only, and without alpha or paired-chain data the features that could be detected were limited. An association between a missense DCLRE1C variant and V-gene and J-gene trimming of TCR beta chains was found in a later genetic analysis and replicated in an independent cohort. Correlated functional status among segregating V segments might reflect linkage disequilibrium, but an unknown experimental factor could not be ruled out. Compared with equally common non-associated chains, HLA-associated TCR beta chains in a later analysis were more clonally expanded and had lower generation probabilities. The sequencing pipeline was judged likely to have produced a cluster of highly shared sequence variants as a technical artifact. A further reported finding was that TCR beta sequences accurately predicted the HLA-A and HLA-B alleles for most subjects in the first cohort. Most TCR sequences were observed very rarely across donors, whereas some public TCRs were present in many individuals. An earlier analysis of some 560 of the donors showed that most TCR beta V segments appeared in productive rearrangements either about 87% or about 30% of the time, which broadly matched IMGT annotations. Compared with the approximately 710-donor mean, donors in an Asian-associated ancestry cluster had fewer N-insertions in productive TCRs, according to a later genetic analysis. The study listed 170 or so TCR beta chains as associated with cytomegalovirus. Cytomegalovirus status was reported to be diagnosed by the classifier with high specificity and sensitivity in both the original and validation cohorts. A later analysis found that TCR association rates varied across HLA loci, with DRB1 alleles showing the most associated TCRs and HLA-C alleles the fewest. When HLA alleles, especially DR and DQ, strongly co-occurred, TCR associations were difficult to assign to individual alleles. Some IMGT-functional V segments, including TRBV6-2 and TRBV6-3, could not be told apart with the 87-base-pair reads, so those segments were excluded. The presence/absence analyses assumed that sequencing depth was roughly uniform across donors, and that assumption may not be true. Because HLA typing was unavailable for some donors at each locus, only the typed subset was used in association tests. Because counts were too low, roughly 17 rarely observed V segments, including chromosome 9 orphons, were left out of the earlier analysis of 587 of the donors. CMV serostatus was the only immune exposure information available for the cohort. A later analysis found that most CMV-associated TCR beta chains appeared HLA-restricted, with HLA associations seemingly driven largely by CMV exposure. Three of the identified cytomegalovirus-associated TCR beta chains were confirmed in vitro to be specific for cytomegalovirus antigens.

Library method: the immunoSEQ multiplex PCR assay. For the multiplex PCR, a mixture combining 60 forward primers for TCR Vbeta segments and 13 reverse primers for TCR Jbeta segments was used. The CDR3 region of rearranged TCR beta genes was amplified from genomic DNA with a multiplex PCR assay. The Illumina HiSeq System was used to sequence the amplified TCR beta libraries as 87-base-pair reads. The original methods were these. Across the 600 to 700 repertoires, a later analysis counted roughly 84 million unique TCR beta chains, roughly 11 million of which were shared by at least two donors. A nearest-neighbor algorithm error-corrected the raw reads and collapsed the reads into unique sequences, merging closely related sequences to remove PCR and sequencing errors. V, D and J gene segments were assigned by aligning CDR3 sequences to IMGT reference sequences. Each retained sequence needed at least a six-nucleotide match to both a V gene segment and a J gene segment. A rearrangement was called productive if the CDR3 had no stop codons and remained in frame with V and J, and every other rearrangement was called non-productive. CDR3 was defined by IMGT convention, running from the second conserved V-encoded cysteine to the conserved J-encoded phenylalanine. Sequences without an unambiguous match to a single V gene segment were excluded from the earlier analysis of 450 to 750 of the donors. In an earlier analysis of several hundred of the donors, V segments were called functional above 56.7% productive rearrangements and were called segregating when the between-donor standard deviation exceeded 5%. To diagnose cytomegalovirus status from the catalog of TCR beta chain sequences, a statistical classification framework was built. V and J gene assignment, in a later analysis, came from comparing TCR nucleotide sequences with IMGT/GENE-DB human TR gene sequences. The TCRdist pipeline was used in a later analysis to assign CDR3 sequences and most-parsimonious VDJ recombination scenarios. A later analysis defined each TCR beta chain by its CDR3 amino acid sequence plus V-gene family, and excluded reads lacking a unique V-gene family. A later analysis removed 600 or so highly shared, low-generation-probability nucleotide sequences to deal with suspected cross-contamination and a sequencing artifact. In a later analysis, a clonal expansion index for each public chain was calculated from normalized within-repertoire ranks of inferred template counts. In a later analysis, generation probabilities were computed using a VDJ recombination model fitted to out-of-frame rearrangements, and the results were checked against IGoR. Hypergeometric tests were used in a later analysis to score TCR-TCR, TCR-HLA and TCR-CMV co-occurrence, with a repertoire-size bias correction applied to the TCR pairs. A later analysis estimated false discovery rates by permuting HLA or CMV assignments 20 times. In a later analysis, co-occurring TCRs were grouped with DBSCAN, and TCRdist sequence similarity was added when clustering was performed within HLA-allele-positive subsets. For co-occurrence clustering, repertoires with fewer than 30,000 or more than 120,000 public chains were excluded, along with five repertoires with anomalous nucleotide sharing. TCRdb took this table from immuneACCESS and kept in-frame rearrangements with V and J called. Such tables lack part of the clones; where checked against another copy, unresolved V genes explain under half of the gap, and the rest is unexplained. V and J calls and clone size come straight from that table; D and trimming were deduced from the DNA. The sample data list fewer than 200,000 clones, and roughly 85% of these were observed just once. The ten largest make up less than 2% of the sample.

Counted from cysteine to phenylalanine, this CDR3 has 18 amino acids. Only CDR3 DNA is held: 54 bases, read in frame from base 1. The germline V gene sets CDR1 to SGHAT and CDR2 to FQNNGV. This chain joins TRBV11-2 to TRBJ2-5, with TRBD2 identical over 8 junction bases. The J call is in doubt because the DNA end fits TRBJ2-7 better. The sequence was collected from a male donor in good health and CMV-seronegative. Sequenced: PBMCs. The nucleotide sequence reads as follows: TGTGCCAGCAGCTCTAGACTGGGCTTGGGAGCGGGGGACTACGAGCAGTACTTC. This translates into CASSSRLGLGAGDYEQYF.